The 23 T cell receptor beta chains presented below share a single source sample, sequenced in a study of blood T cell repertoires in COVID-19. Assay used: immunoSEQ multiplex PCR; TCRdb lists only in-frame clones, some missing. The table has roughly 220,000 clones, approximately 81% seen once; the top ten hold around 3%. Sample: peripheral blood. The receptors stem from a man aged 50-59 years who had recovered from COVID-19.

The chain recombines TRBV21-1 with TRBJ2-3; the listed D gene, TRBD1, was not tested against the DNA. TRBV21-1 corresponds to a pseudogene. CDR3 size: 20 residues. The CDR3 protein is CASSKALSGQKKLSTDTQYF. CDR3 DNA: TGTGCCAGCAGCAAAGCGCTAAGTGGACAGAAAAAGCTGAGCACAGATACGCAGTATTTT.

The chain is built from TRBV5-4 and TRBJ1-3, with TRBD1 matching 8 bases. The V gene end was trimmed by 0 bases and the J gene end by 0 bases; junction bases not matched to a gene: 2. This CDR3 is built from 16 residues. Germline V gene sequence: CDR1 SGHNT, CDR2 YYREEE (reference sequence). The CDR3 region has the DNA TGTGCCAGCAGCTTGGGCGGGACAGGCTCTGGAAACACCATATATTTT. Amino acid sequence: CASSLGGTGSGNTIYF.

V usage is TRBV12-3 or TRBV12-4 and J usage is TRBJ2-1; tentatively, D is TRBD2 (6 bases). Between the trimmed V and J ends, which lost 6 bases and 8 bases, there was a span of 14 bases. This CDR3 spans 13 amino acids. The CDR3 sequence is CASRLGTVDEQFF. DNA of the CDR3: TGTGCCAGCAGACTCGGGACTGTCGATGAGCAGTTCTTC.

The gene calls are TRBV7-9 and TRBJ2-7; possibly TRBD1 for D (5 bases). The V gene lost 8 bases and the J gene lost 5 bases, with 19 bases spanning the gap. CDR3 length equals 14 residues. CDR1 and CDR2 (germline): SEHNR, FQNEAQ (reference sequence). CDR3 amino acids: CASVIVGAGHEQYF. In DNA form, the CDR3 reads TGTGCCAGCGTCATAGTGGGTGCAGGGCACGAGCAGTACTTC.

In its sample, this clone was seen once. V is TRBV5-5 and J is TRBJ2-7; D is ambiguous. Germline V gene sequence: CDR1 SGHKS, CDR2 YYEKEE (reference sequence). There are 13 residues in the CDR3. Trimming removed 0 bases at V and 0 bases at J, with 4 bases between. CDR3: CASSLVLSYEQYF. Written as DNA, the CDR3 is TGTGCCAGCAGCTTGGTTCTCTCCTACGAGCAGTACTTC.

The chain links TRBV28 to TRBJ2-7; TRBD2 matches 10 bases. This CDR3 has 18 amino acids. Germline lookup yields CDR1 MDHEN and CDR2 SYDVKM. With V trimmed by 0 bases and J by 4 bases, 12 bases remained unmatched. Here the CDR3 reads CASSLWASGSRKGYEQYF. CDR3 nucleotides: TGTGCCAGCAGTTTATGGGCTAGCGGGAGTAGAAAGGGTTACGAGCAGTACTTC.

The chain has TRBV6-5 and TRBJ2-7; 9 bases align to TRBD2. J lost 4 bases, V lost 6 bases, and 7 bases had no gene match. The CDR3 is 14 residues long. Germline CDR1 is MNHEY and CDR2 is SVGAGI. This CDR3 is CASSTPAGGYEQYF. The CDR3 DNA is TGTGCCAGCAGCACGCCAGCGGGAGGTTACGAGCAGTACTTC.

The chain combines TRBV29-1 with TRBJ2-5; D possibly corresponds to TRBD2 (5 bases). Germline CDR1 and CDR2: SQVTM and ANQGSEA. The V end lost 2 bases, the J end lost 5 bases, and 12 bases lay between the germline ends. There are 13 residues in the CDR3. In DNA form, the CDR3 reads TGCAGCGTTGAAACCGGGATTTCGGAGACCCAGTACTTC. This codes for CSVETGISETQYF.

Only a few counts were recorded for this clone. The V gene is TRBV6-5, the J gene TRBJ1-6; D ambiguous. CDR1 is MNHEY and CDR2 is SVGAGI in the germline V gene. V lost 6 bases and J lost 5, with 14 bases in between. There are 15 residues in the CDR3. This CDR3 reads CASRQNSQDNSPLHF. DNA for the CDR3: TGTGCCAGCAGACAGAACTCGCAAGATAATTCACCCCTCCACTTT.

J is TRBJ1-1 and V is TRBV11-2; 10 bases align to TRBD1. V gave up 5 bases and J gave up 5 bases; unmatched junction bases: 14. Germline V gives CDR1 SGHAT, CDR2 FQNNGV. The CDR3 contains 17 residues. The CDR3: CASSRVGGQGEWTEAFF. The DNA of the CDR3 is TGTGCCAGCAGCCGAGTAGGAGGACAGGGGGAGTGGACTGAAGCTTTCTTT.

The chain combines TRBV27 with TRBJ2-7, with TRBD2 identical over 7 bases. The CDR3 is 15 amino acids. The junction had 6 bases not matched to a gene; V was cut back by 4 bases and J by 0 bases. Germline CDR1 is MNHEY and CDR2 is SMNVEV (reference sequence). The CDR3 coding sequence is TGTGCCAGCAGTTCATGGGGGGGAAGCTCCTACGAGCAGTACTTC. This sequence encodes CASSSWGGSSYEQYF.

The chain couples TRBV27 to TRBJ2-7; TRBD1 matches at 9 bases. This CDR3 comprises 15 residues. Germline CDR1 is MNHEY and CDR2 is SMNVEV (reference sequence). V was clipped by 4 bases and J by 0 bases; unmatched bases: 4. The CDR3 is CASSSGTGHSYEQYF. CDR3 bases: TGTGCCAGCAGTTCGGGGACAGGGCACTCCTACGAGCAGTACTTC.

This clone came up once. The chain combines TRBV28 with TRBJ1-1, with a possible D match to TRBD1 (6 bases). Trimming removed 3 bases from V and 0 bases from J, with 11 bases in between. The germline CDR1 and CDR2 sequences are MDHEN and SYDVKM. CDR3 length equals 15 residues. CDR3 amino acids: CASSLWTVMNTEAFF. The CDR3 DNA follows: TGTGCCAGCAGTTTGTGGACAGTAATGAACACTGAAGCTTTCTTT.

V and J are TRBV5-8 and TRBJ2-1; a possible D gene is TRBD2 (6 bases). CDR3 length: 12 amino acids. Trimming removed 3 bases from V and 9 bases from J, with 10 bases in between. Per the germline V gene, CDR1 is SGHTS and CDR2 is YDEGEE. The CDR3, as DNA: TGTGCCAGCAGCTGGTGGGGAGGTGAGCAGTTCTTC. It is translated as CASSWWGGEQFF.

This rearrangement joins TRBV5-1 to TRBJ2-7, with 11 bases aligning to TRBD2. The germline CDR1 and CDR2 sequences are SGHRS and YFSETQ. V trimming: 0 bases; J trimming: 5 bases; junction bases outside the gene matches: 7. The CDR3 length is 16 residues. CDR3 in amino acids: CASSLAFTSGSNEQYF. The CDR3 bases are TGCGCCAGCAGCTTGGCCTTCACTAGCGGGAGCAACGAGCAGTACTTC.

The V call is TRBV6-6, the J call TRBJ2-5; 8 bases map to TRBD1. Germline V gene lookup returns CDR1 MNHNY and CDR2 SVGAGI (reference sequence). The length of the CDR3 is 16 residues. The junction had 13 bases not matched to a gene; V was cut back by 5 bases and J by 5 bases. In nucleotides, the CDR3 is TGTGCCAGCAGTCGAGTGGACAGGGTCAGGGCGGAGACCCAGTACTTC. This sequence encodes CASSRVDRVRAETQYF.

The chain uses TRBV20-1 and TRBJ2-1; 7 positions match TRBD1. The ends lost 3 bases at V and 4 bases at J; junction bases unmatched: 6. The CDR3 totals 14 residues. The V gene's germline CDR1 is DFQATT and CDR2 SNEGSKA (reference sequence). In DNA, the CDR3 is TGCAGTGCTAGTCACAGGGGCACATACAATGAGCAGTTCTTC. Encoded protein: CSASHRGTYNEQFF.

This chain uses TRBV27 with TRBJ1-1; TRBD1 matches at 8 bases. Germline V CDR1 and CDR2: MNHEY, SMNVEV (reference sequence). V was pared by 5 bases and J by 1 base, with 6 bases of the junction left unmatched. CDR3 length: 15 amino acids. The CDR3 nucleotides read TGTGCCAGCAGTCATACCGGGACAGGGAACACTGAAGCTTTCTTT. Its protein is CASSHTGTGNTEAFF.

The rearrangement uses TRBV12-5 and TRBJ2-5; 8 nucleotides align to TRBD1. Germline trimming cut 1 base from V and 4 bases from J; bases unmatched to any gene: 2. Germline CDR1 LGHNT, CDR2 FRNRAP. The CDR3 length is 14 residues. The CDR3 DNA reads TGTGCTAGTGGTTTGGGGACAGGGACAGAGACCCAGTACTTC. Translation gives CASGLGTGTETQYF.

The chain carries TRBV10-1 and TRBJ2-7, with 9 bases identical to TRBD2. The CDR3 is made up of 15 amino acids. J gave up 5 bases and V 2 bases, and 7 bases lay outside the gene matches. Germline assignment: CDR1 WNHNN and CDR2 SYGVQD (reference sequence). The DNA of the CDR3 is TGCGCCAGCAGTGAGACCCGAGCGGGAGGCCACGAGCAGTACTTC. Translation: CASSETRAGGHEQYF.

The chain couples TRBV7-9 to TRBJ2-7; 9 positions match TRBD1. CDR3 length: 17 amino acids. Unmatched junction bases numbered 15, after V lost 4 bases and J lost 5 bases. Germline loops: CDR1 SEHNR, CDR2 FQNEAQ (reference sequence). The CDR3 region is CASSSLPQTGGRNEQYF. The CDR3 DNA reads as TGTGCCAGCAGCTCACTCCCCCAGACAGGGGGGAGGAACGAGCAGTACTTC.

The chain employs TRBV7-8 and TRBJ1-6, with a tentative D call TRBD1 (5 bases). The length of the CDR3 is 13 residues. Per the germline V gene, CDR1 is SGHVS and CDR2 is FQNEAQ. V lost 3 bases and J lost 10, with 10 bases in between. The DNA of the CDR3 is TGTGCCAGCAGCTTCGACAGAGACTCACCCCTCCACTTT. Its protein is CASSFDRDSPLHF. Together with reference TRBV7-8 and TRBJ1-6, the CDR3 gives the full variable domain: GAGVSQSPRYKVAKRGQDVALRCDPISGHVSLFWYQQALGQGPEFLTYFQNEAQLDKSGLPSDRFFAERPEGSVSTLKIQRTQQEDSAVYLCASSFDRDSPLHFGNGTRLTVT.

CDR3 protein: CASSGPGLAVPSTDTQYF. CDR3 bases: TGCGCCAGCAGCGGTCCGGGACTAGCGGTTCCAAGCACAGATACGCAGTATTTT. The chain joins TRBV5-1 to TRBJ2-3; the match to TRBD2 covers 11 bases. The CDR3 has 18 amino acids. With V trimmed by 4 bases and J by 0 bases, 10 bases remained unmatched. Germline V lookup: CDR1 SGHRS, CDR2 YFSETQ.